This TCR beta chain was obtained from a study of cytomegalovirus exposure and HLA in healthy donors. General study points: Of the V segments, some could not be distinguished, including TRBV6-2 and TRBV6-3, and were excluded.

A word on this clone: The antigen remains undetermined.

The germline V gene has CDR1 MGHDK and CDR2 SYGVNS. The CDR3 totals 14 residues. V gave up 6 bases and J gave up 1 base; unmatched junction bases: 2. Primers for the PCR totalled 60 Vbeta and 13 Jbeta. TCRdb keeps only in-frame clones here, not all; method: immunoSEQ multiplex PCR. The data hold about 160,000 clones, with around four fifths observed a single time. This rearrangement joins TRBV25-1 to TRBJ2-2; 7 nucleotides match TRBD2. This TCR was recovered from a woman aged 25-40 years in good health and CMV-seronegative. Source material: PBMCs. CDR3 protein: CASRKRGNTGELFF. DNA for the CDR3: TGTGCCAGCAGGAAGCGGGGGAACACCGGGGAGCTGTTTTTT.